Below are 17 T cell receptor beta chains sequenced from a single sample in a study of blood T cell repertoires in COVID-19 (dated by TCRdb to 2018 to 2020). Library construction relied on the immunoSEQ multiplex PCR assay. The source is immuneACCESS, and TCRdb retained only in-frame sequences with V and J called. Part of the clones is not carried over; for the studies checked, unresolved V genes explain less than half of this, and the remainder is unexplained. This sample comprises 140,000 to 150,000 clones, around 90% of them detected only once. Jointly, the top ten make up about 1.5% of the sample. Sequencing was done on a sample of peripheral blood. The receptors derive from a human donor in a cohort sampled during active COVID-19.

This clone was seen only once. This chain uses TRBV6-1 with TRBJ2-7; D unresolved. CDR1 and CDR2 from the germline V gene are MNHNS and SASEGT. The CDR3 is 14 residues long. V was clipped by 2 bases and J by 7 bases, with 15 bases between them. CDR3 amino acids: CASSERVRLGEQYF. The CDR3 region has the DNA TGTGCCAGCAGTGAACGGGTCCGGCTGGGTGAGCAGTACTTC.

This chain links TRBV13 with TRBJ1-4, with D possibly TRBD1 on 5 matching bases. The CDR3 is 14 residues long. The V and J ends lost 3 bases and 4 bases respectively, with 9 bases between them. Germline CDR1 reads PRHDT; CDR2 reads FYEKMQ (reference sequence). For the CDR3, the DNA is TGTGCCAGCAGCTTTAGACAGTATAATGAAAAACTGTTTTTT. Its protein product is CASSFRQYNEKLFF.

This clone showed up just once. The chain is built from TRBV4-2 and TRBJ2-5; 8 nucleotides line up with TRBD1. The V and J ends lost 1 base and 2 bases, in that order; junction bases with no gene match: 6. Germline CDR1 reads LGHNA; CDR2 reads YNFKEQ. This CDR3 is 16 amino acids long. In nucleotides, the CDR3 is TGTGCCAGCAGCCAAGGTATCAGGGGGCGACAAGAGACCCAGTACTTC. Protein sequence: CASSQGIRGRQETQYF.

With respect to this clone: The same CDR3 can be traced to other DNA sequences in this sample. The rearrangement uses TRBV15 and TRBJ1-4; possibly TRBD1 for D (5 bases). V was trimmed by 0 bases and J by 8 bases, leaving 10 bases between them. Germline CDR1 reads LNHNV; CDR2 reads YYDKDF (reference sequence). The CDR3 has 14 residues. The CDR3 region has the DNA TGTGCCACCAGCAGAGATAGGGCAGGGGAAAAACTGTTTTTT. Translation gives CATSRDRAGEKLFF.

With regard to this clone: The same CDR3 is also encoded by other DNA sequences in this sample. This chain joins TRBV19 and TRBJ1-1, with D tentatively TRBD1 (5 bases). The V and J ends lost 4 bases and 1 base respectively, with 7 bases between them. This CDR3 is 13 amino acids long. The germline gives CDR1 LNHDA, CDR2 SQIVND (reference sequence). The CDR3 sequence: CASSTTANTEAFF. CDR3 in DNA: TGTGCCAGTAGTACGACAGCGAACACTGAAGCTTTCTTT.

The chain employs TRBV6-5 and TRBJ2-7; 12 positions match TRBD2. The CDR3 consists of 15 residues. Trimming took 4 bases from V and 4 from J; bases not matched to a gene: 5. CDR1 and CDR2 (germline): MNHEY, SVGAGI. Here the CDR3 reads CASSFGLAGLYEQYF. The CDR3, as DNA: TGTGCCAGCAGTTTCGGACTAGCGGGGTTATACGAGCAGTACTTC.

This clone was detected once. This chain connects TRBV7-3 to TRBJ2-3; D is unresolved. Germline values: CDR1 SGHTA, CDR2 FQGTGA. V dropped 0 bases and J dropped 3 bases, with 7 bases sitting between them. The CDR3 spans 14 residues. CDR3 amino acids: CASSLTSETDTQYF. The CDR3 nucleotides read TGTGCCAGCAGCTTAACATCAGAAACAGATACGCAGTATTTT.

As DNA, the CDR3 is TGTGCCAGCAGCGTAGAGCGCGGGCCTGCGGATACGCAGTATTTT. Protein sequence: CASSVERGPADTQYF. This chain joins TRBV9 and TRBJ2-3, with a tentative D call TRBD2 (5 bases). Germline loops: CDR1 SGDLS, CDR2 YYNGEE. The CDR3 runs 15 residues. The germline V and J ends were trimmed by 0 bases and 6 bases, with 14 bases remaining between them.

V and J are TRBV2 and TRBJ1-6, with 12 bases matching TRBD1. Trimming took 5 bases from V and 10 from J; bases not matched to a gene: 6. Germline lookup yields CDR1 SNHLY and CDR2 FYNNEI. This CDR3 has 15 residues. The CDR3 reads CASSFGTGGGSPLHF. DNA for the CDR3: TGTGCCAGCAGTTTCGGGACAGGGGGCGGCTCACCCCTCCACTTT.

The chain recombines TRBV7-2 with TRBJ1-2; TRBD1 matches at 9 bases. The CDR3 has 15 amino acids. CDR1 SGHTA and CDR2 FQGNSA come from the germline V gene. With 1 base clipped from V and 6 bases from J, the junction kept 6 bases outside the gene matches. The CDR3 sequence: CASSLGLGQGNGYTF. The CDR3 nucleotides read TGTGCCAGCAGCTTAGGTTTGGGACAGGGAAATGGCTACACCTTC.

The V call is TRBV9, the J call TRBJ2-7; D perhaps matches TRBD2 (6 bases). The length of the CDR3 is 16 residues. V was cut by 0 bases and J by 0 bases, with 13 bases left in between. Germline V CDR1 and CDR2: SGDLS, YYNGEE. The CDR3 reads CASSVGSGVSSYEQYF. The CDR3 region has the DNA TGTGCCAGCAGCGTAGGCTCGGGGGTGAGCTCCTACGAGCAGTACTTC.

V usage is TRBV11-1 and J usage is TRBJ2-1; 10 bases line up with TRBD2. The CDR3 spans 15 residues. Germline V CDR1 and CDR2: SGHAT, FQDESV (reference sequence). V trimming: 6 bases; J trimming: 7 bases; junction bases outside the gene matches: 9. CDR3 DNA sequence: TGTGCCAGCAGTAACGAGCGGGGGGGCCGGAATGAGCAGTTCTTC. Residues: CASSNERGGRNEQFF.

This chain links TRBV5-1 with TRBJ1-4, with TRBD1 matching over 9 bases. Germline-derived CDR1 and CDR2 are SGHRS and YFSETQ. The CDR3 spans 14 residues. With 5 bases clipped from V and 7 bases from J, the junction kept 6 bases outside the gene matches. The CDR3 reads CASSTGTGIEKLFF. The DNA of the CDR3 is TGCGCCAGCAGTACCGGGACAGGGATTGAAAAACTGTTTTTT.

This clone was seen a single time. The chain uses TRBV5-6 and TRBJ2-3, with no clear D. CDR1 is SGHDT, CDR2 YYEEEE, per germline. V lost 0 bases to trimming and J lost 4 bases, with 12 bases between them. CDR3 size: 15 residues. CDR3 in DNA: TGTGCCAGCAGCTTGGCCCTAGTTCGCGCAGATACGCAGTATTTT. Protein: CASSLALVRADTQYF.

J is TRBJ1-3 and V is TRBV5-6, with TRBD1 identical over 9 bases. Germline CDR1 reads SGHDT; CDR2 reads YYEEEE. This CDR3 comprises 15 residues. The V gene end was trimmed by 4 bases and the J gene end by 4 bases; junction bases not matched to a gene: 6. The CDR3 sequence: CASSETGGTGNTIYF. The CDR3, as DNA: TGTGCCAGCAGCGAGACAGGGGGGACAGGAAACACCATATATTTT.

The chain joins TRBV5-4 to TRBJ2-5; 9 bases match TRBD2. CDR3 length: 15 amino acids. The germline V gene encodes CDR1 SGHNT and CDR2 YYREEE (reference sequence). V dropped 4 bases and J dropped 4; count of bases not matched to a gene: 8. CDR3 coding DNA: TGTGCCAGCAGCAGTCGACTAGCGGCCTCAGAGACCCAGTACTTC. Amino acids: CASSSRLAASETQYF.

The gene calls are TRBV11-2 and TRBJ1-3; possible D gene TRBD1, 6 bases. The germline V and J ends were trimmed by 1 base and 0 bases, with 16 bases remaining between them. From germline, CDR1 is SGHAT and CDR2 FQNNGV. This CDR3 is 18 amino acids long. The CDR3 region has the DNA TGTGCCAGCAGCTTAGGATCTTCGGGACACCTCTCTGGAAACACCATATATTTT. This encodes CASSLGSSGHLSGNTIYF.